The 2 T cell receptor beta chains below were found in one sample sequenced in a study of technical replicates of blood from a handful of donors. Only in-frame clones appear in the TCRdb table, and some are missing; sequencing was by immunoSEQ multiplex PCR. The table records about 75,000 clones, around 97% of them present only once. The sequencing input was T cells isolated from PBMCs. Receptors were obtained from a human donor in good health.

The chain combines TRBV28 with TRBJ1-2, with D possibly TRBD1 on 5 matching bases. The CDR3 has 13 residues. The germline V and J ends were trimmed by 3 bases and 8 bases, with 13 bases remaining between them. Germline CDR1 is MDHEN and CDR2 is SYDVKM. In DNA form, the CDR3 reads TGTGCCAGCAGTTTTCCCGGGGGAGGAGGCTACACCTTC. It yields the protein CASSFPGGGGYTF.

The gene calls are TRBV7-3 and TRBJ2-1; D might be TRBD2 (6 bases). CDR1 is SGHTA, CDR2 FQGTGA, per germline. Trimming cost V 5 bases and J 3 bases, with 14 bases left between them. The CDR3 runs 15 residues. The CDR3 here is CASSQLPGLYNEQFF. The DNA for the CDR3 is TGTGCCAGCAGCCAACTTCCGGGACTCTACAATGAGCAGTTCTTC.